This T cell receptor beta chain was documented in a study of cytomegalovirus exposure and HLA in healthy donors. Vbeta (60) and Jbeta (13) primers were used in the PCR. Data came from immunoSEQ multiplex PCR; TCRdb stores just in-frame clones and leaves some out. The table counts roughly 42,000 clones; approximately 1.4% lies in the top ten. Looked up from germline, CDR1 is SGHAT and CDR2 is FQDESV (reference sequence). The CDR3 is made up of 13 amino acids. V lost 5 bases and J lost 5, with 13 bases in between. The chain has TRBV11-1 and TRBJ2-7, with D possibly being TRBD1 (6 bases). The sequencing input was PBMCs. This clonotype was obtained from a man in his thirties or forties in good health and CMV-seronegative. CDR3 protein: CASSLSPGDEQYF. DNA of the CDR3: TGTGCCAGCAGCCTGTCTCCAGGGGACGAGCAGTACTTC.